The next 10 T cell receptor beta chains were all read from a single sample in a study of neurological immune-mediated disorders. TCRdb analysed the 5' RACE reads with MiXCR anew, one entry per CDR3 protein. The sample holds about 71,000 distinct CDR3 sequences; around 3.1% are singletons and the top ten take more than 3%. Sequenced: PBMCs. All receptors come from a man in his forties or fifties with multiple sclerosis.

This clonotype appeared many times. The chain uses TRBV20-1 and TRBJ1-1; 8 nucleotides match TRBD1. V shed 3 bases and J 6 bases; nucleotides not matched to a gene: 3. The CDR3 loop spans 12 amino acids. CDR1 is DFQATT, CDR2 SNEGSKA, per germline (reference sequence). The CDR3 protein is CSASQQGAEAFF. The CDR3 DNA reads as TGCAGTGCTAGTCAACAGGGGGCTGAAGCTTTCTTT.

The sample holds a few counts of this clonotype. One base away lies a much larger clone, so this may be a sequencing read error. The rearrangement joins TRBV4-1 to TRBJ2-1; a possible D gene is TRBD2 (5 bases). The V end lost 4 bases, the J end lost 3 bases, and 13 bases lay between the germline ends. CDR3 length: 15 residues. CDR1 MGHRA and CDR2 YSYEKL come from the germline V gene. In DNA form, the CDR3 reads TGCGCCAGCAGCCCAGGCAACAGCGGCTACAATGAGCAGTTCTTC. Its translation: CASSPGNSGYNEQFF.

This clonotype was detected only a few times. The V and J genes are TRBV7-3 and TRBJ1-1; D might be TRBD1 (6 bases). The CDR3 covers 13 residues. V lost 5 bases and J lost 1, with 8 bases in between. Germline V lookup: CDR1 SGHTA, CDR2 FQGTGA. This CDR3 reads CASSIQGNTEAFF. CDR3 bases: TGTGCCAGCAGCATACAGGGGAACACTGAAGCTTTCTTT.

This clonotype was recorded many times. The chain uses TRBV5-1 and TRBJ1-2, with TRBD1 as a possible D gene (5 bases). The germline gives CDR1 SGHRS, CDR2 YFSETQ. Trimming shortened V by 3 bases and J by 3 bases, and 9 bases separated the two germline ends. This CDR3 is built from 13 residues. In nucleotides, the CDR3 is TGCGCCAGCAGCTCGACAGTGGACTATGGCTACACCTTC. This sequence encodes CASSSTVDYGYTF.

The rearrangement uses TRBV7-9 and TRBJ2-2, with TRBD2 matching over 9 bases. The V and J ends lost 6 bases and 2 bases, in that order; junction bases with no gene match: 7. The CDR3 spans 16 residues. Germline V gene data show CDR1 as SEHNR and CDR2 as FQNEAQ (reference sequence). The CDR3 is CASSPSGGTNTGELFF. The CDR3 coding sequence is TGTGCCAGCAGTCCCAGCGGGGGGACTAACACCGGGGAGCTGTTTTTT.

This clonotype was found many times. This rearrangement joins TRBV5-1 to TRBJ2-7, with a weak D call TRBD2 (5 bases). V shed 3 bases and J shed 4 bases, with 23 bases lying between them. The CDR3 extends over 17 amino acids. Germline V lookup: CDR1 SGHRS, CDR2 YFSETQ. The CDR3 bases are TGCGCCAGCAGCTCAACCGCGGGCAGGCTACCTCCGTACGAGCAGTACTTC. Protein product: CASSSTAGRLPPYEQYF.

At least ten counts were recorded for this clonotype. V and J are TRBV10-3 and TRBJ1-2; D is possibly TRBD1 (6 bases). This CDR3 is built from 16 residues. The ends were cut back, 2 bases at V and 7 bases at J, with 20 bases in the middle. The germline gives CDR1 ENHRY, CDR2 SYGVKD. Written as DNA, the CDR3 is TGTGCCATCAGTGAGCGACAGGCCGGGGCGGACGGTGGCTACACCTTC. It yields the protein CAISERQAGADGGYTF.

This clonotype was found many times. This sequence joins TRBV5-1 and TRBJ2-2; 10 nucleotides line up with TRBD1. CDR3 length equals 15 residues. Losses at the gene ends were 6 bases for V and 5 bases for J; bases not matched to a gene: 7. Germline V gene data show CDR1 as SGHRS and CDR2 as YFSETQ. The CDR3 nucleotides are TGCGCCAGCACCCTCCGGACAGGGGGGACCGGGGAGCTGTTTTTT. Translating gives CASTLRTGGTGELFF.

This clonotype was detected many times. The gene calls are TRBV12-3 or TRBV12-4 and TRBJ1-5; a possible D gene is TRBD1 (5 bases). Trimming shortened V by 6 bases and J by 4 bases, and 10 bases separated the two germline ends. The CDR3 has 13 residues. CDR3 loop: CASSLGRNQPQHF. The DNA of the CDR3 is TGTGCCAGCAGCCTGGGGCGAAATCAGCCCCAGCATTTT.

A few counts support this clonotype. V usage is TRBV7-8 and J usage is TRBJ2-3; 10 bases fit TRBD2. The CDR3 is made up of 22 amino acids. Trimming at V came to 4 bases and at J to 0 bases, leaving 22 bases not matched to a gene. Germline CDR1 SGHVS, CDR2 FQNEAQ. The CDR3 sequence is CASSSPGGPSGRRVPSTDTQYF. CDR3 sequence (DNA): TGTGCCAGCAGCTCGCCGGGGGGGCCTAGCGGGAGACGGGTCCCCAGCACAGATACGCAGTATTTT.